The source of this T cell receptor beta chain is a study of shared clonotypes between healthy human individuals. The repertoire was sequenced with immunoSEQ multiplex PCR; TCRdb's copy has only in-frame clones and lacks some. In the table there are 300,000 to 350,000 clones, 70% to 75% of which are singletons. The CDR3 has 15 amino acids. V was shortened by 4 bases and J by 1 base, with 11 bases between the two germline ends. CDR1 is SNHLY, CDR2 FYNNEI, per germline. The sample comprised memory CD4+ T cells sorted from blood. Subset described: CD45RA-negative fraction. The receptor was derived from a man aged 30 to 45 in good health. This rearrangement joins TRBV2 to TRBJ2-4; D uncertain. For the CDR3, the DNA is TGTGCCAGCAGTGTCGGTTCGGCGGCCAAAAACATTCAGTACTTC. This translates into CASSVGSAAKNIQYF.